The clone carrying this TCR beta chain was found many times. This entry comes from a study of human T cells and chemical hapten exposure. Time point reported: patch test 2, 6 weeks after DPC sensitization. As to treatment: therapeutic diphenylcyclopropenone sensitization with weekly scalp DPC. TCRdb processed the RACE reads anew with MiXCR; each CDR3 protein has one entry. The sample consists of about 69,000 distinct CDR3 sequences, 10% of them appearing once. CDR3 length: 16 residues. The ends were cut back, 2 bases at V and 0 bases at J, with 12 bases in the middle. Germline CDR1 reads KGHSH; CDR2 reads LQKENI.

The starting material was whole blood, obtained in connection with sensitization to the hapten diphenylcyclopropenone (DPC). The clonotype was recovered from a woman between 50 and 59 years old with alopecia areata. Some clones in this sample may be carry-over from other donors' samples. This chain uses TRBV18 with TRBJ2-3; no clear D. In DNA form, the CDR3 reads TGTGCCAGCTCACCAGATACGGCGACTAGCACAGATACGCAGTATTTT. It translates to CASSPDTATSTDTQYF.